One sample yielded the 19 T cell receptor beta chains listed below, sequenced in a study of T-cell reconstitution after alpha-beta-depleted transplantation in children. Molecular barcoding with unique molecular identifiers was used for the TCRbeta library. One entry per CDR3 protein, called by TCRdb with MiXCR from the PCR reads. The data show some 290,000 distinct CDR3 sequences, 23% seen once. The sequenced sample was PBMCs, mostly from graft donor cells, obtained 180 days after TCRalphabeta/CD19-depleted stem cell transplant. These TCRs come from a male patient between 10 and 17 years old who had a stem cell transplant for acute lymphoblastic leukemia, so the T cells may come from the graft donor.

This chain joins TRBV7-9 and TRBJ2-3; D uncertain. Deletions cut 1 base from V and 2 bases from J, with 16 bases between. Germline lookup yields CDR1 SEHNR and CDR2 FQNEAQ (reference sequence). The CDR3 is made up of 17 amino acids. CDR3 DNA: TGTGCCAGCAGCTTAGGGTGGGTCGGGCAGATCACAGATACGCAGTATTTT. Translation: CASSLGWVGQITDTQYF.

The rearrangement uses TRBV28 and TRBJ2-2; D ambiguous. There are 14 residues in the CDR3. Germline assignment: CDR1 MDHEN and CDR2 SYDVKM. V was pared by 11 bases and J by 0 bases, with 13 bases between. CDR3 residues: CAVQAISNTGELFF. CDR3 nucleotides: TGTGCCGTTCAGGCCATTTCGAACACCGGGGAGCTGTTTTTT.

The chain uses TRBV7-3 and TRBJ2-3; D not certain. The V gene lost 4 bases and the J gene lost 3 bases, with 8 bases spanning the gap. The CDR3 consists of 13 residues. Germline CDR1 reads SGHTA; CDR2 reads FQGTGA. The DNA of the CDR3 is TGTGCCAGCAGCTACCCCGGGACAGATACGCAGTATTTT. This encodes CASSYPGTDTQYF.

This clonotype was detected a few times. The chain combines TRBV10-3 with TRBJ2-5; no clear D. Trimming pared 0 bases from V and 5 bases from J, leaving 4 bases between. The CDR3 contains 12 residues. Germline V gene lookup returns CDR1 ENHRY and CDR2 SYGVKD. This CDR3 is CAISESMETQYF. CDR3 sequence (DNA): TGTGCCATCAGTGAGTCGATGGAGACCCAGTACTTC.

In its sample, this clonotype was seen a few times. The V and J genes are TRBV6-9 and TRBJ2-5; perhaps TRBD2 as D (5 bases). The CDR3 runs to 15 residues. Germline assignment: CDR1 MNHGY and CDR2 SVAAGI. Trimming took off 8 bases at V and 2 bases at J, with 18 bases between the two ends. The CDR3 nucleotides read TGTGCCAGCGTTATTCAGAACGGGAAGCAAGAGACCCAGTACTTC. Its translation is CASVIQNGKQETQYF.

The CDR3 coding sequence is TGTGCCAGCAGCCCGGGACAGGGAGTTTCAACTAATGAAAAACTGTTTTTT. This encodes CASSPGQGVSTNEKLFF. The V and J genes are TRBV7-6 and TRBJ1-4; 9 nucleotides match TRBD1. From germline, CDR1 is SGHVS and CDR2 FNYEAQ. The CDR3 has 17 amino acids. V was clipped by 5 bases and J by 0 bases; unmatched bases: 7.

V and J are TRBV18 and TRBJ1-2, with D uncertain. Germline-derived CDR1 and CDR2 are KGHSH and LQKENI. There are 13 residues in the CDR3. V was cut by 1 base and J by 5 bases, with 8 bases left in between. The CDR3 DNA reads TGTGCCAGCTCACCACAGGGAAGGTATGGCTACACCTTC. This gives the protein CASSPQGRYGYTF.

This clonotype appeared a few times. The junction does not match germline at one end; this may be a read error. The V and J genes are TRBV27 and TRBJ1-1; D may be TRBD1 (5 bases). This CDR3 has 14 residues. Germline CDR1 is MNHEY and CDR2 is SMNVEV (reference sequence). CDR3 protein: CSSSSRDLHTEAFF. CDR3 bases: TGTTCCAGCAGTTCTAGGGACCTTCACACTGAAGCTTTCTTT.

Only a few counts were recorded for this clonotype. The J gene is TRBJ1-1, the V gene TRBV20-1, with unresolved D. V lost 0 bases and J lost 1, with 15 bases in between. This CDR3 comprises 16 residues. The V gene's germline CDR1 is DFQATT and CDR2 SNEGSKA (reference sequence). This chain's CDR3 is CSAREPDGRANTEAFF. The CDR3 DNA reads TGCAGTGCTAGAGAGCCGGACGGGCGGGCGAACACTGAAGCTTTCTTT.

This chain links TRBV12-3 or TRBV12-4 with TRBJ1-5; the D is unclear. This CDR3 spans 15 amino acids. The ends were cut back, 6 bases at V and 1 base at J, with 13 bases in the middle. CDR3 sequence: CASRVRTGSNQPQHF. In DNA form, the CDR3 reads TGTGCCAGCAGGGTGAGGACGGGGAGCAATCAGCCCCAGCATTTT.

Notes on this clonotype: The junction shows a germline mismatch at one end, possibly a read error. The V gene is TRBV28, the J gene TRBJ2-2, with D possibly TRBD1 on 6 matching bases. CDR3 length equals 15 residues. CDR1 and CDR2 (germline): MDHEN, SYDVKM. For the CDR3, the DNA is TGTGCCAGCAGTCCCCACAGGGCGAACGCCGGGGAGCTGTTTTTT. Translation gives CASSPHRANAGELFF.

This clonotype was seen a few times. The rearrangement links TRBV20-1 to TRBJ2-3; D possibly corresponds to TRBD2 (6 bases). The CDR3 has 14 amino acids. From germline, CDR1 is DFQATT and CDR2 SNEGSKA (reference sequence). V shed 4 bases and J shed 7 bases, with 18 bases lying between them. The CDR3 coding sequence is TGCAGTGCTACTATTGGAGGGCAGACTAATACGCAGTATTTT. The encoded protein is CSATIGGQTNTQYF.

The chain employs TRBV6-1 and TRBJ2-4; the D gene is possibly TRBD2 (5 bases). Germline-derived CDR1 and CDR2 are MNHNS and SASEGT. V shed 8 bases and J shed 0 bases, with 11 bases lying between them. This CDR3 spans 14 amino acids. CDR3 in amino acids: CASGSALAKNIQYF. The CDR3 nucleotides are TGTGCCAGCGGGAGTGCTTTAGCCAAAAACATTCAGTACTTC.

V gene TRBV7-6 combines with J gene TRBJ2-3, with 10 nucleotides matching TRBD2. CDR3 length equals 16 residues. Germline assignment: CDR1 SGHVS and CDR2 FNYEAQ. The V and J ends lost 1 base and 2 bases, in that order; junction bases with no gene match: 3. CDR3: CASSLELAGFTDTQYF. Here the CDR3 DNA reads TGTGCCAGCAGCTTAGAACTAGCGGGATTCACAGATACGCAGTATTTT.

Worth noting for this clonotype: Mismatch with germline at one junction end may stem from a read error. The chain joins TRBV7-8 to TRBJ2-2; 14 bases match TRBD2. Germline assignment: CDR1 SGHVS and CDR2 FQNEAQ. The CDR3 spans 18 residues. CDR3 sequence reads: CASSASRLAGGPTGEPFF. Written as DNA, the CDR3 is TGTGCCAGCAGCGCATCTCGACTAGCGGGAGGGCCAACCGGGGAGCCGTTTTTT.

This clonotype has just a few counts. The V call is TRBV20-1, the J call TRBJ1-5; the D gene is possibly TRBD1 (5 bases). The CDR3 spans 15 residues. Germline assignment: CDR1 DFQATT and CDR2 SNEGSKA (reference sequence). V gave up 2 bases and J gave up 7 bases, with 18 bases separating them. The CDR3, as DNA: TGCAGTGCTAGAATTTCCGGGCGAGGGGACCAGCCCCAGCATTTT. Translated: CSARISGRGDQPQHF.

This clonotype was counted ten times or more. The V gene is TRBV5-1, the J gene TRBJ2-4; D assignment may be TRBD1 or TRBD2 (5 bases each). Germline assignment: CDR1 SGHRS and CDR2 YFSETQ. The CDR3 extends over 12 amino acids. V was shortened by 5 bases and J by 7 bases, with 10 bases between the two germline ends. CDR3 bases: TGCGCCAGCAGGGGACGGACGAACATTCAGTACTTC. Its protein is CASRGRTNIQYF.

This clonotype was recorded a few times. The rearrangement joins TRBV20-1 to TRBJ2-5; D uncertain. V shed 7 bases and J shed 1 base, with 16 bases lying between them. This CDR3 has 14 amino acids. Germline CDR1 DFQATT, CDR2 SNEGSKA (reference sequence). Here the CDR3 reads CSGRRYSLQETQYF. CDR3 nucleotides: TGCAGTGGGCGAAGGTATTCTCTCCAAGAGACCCAGTACTTC.

In this sample, this clonotype turned up a few times. This chain connects TRBV5-1 to TRBJ2-7, with D possibly TRBD2 on 5 matching bases. Germline V gene data show CDR1 as SGHRS and CDR2 as YFSETQ. V was clipped by 2 bases and J by 5 bases, with 8 bases between them. This CDR3 has 12 amino acids. CDR3 coding DNA: TGCGCCAGCAGCTTCCCAGCGGACGAGCAGTACTTC. Translation: CASSFPADEQYF.